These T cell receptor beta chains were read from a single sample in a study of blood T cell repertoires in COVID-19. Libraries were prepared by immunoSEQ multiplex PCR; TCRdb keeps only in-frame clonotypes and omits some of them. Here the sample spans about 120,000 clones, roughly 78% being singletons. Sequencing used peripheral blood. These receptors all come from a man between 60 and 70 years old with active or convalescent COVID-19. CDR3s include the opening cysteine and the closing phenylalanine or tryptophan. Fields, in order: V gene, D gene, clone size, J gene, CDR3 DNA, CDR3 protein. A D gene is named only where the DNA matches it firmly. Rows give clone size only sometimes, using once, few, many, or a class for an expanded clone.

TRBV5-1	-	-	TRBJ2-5	TGCGCCAGCAGCTTGGCCAAGGGGATGGTAGAGACCCAGTACTTC	CASSLAKGMVETQYF
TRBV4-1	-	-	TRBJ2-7	TGCGCCTCAAGAGGTGTCGACGAGCAGTACTTC	CASRGVDEQYF
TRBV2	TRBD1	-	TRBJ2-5	TGTGCCAGCAGTGAATTGGGACAGGGTTTGGAGACCCAGTACTTC	CASSELGQGLETQYF
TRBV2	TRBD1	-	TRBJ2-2	TGTGCCAGCAGTGAACAGGGGGCGTCGAACACCGGGGAGCTGTTTTTT	CASSEQGASNTGELFF
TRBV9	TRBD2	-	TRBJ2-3	TGTGCCAGCAGCGTAGCCACTAGCGGGAGGGGCACAGATACGCAGTATTTT	CASSVATSGRGTDTQYF
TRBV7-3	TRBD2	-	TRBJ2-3	TGTGCCAGCAGCTTAAGGGGAGGGGTAGGAGATACGCAGTATTTT	CASSLRGGVGDTQYF
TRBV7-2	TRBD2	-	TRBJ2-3	TGTGCCAGCAGCTTATCAAGACTAGCTCCAAATACGCAGTATTTT	CASSLSRLAPNTQYF
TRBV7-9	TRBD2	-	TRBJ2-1	TGTGCCAGCACCCCCGGAGGTTACGGAGCGGGAGTGCCCAATGAGCAGTTCTTC	CASTPGGYGAGVPNEQFF
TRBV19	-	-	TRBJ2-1	TGTGCCAGTAGTAGCAGGGGTGCTGACAATGAGCAGTTCTTC	CASSSRGADNEQFF
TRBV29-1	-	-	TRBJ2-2	TGCAGCGTTGTACCCGGTTCGAACACCGGGGAGCTGTTTTTT	CSVVPGSNTGELFF
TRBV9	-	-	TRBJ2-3	TGTGCCAGCAGCCCGGACTTGGATACGCAGTATTTT	CASSPDLDTQYF
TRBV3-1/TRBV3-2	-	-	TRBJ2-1	TGTGCCAGCAGCCCCCCTGGGAGCGAGCAGTTCTTC	CASSPPGSEQFF
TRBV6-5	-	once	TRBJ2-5	TGTGCCAGCAGTTCAGGTCTCGGGACCCAGTACTTC	CASSSGLGTQYF
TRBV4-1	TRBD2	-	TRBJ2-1	TGCGCCAGCAGCCAACAGACTAGCGGGGGGGCTAGCTCCTACAATGAGCAGTTCTTC	CASSQQTSGGASSYNEQFF
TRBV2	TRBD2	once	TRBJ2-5	TGTGCCAGCTTGGATGGGACTAGCGGGAAAGGTGGGGAGACCCAGTACTTC	CASLDGTSGKGGETQYF
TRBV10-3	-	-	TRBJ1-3	TGTGCCATCAGTGAGTCCTTAAAATTCGGAAACACCATATATTTT	CAISESLKFGNTIYF
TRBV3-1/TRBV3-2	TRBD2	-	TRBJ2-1	TGTGCCAGCAGCCCTACTAGTAGCGGGAGGAGGGGCCCCTACAATGAGCAGTTCTTC	CASSPTSSGRRGPYNEQFF
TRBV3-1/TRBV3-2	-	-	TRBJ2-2	TGTGCCTCCCAAGGGGCATACACCGGGGAGCTGTTTTTT	CASQGAYTGELFF
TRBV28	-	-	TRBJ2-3	TGTGCCAGCAGTTTAAGAGAGGGCCCCGGAGATACGCAGTATTTT	CASSLREGPGDTQYF
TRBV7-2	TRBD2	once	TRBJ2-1	TGTGCCAGCAGCCGCCCCCTAGCGGCCGGACCCACTGAGCAGTTCTTC	CASSRPLAAGPTEQFF
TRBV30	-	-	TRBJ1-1	TGTGCCTGGAGTAGTATGCGTGGTACTGAAGCTTTCTTT	CAWSSMRGTEAFF
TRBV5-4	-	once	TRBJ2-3	TGTGCCAGCAGCTTGGACACGGGTGGCACAGATACGCAGTATTTT	CASSLDTGGTDTQYF
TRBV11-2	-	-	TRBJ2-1	TGTGCCAGCAGCTTAAATGAGAGAGGGAGGAGCTCCTACAATGAGCAGTTCTTC	CASSLNERGRSSYNEQFF
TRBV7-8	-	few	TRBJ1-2	TGTGCCAGCAGCCCCAGGAACCAGGGTAACTATGGCTACACCTTC	CASSPRNQGNYGYTF
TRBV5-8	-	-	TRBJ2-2	TGTGCCAGCAGCTTAGACAGGATAGCACACCCGAACACCGGGGAGCTGTTTTTT	CASSLDRIAHPNTGELFF
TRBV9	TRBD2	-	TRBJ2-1	TGTGCCAGCAGCACCCTGGGGACTAGCCTCAATGAGCAGTTCTTC	CASSTLGTSLNEQFF
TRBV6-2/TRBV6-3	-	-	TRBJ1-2	TGTGCCAGCAGCTTACGGGGGGCTGACGGCTACACCTTC	CASSLRGADGYTF
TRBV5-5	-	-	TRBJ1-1	TGTGCCAGCAGCCGGGGCGGGGTTTGGGAAGGCACTGAAGCTTTCTTT	CASSRGGVWEGTEAFF
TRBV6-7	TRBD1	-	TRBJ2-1	TGTGCCATCCCAACATTACCGGGACAGGGGATGAATGAGCAGTTCTTC	CAIPTLPGQGMNEQFF
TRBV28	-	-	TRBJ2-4	TGTGCCAGCAGTATCCTAGACTCTGTAGCCAAAAACATTCAGTACTTC	CASSILDSVAKNIQYF
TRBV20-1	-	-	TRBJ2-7	TGCAGTGCTAGTATTCAGGGCTCGGCGAGCGAGCAGTACTTC	CSASIQGSASEQYF
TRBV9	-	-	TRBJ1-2	TGTGCCAGCAGCGTAGGAGGGAGCTACACCTTC	CASSVGGSYTF
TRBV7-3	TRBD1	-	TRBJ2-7	TGTGCCAGCAGCTCCGGGACAGGCGCCTACGAGCAGTACTTC	CASSSGTGAYEQYF
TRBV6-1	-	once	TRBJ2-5	TGTGCCAGCAGTGAAGCCAAGGGGTTGGGGACCCAGTACTTC	CASSEAKGLGTQYF
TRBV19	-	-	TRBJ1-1	TGTGCCAGTAGTGACTCCCCGGGTGGTGGCACTGAAGCTTTCTTT	CASSDSPGGGTEAFF
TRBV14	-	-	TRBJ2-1	TGTGCCAGCAAACGCGGCAGGGGACACTACAATGAGCAGTTCTTC	CASKRGRGHYNEQFF
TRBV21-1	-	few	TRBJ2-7	TGTGCCAGCAGCAAAACGCTAGCGGGATCATACGAGCAGTACTTC	CASSKTLAGSYEQYF
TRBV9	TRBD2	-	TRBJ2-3	TGTGCCAGCAGCGTAACCACTAGCGGAGGTGGAGATACGCAGTATTTT	CASSVTTSGGGDTQYF
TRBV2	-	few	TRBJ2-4	TGTGCCAGCAGCTTCCGGAGTGCACGTCAAAACATTCAGTACTTC	CASSFRSARQNIQYF
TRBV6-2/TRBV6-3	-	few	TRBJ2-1	TGTGCCAGCAGTTACGGCGGTAGGCCCGATGAGCAGTTCTTC	CASSYGGRPDEQFF
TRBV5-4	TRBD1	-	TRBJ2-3	TGTGCCAGCAGCCGTACAGGGGCCTACACAGATACGCAGTATTTT	CASSRTGAYTDTQYF
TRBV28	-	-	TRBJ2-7	TGTGCCAGCAGGGGGACTTCCTACGAGCAGTACTTC	CASRGTSYEQYF
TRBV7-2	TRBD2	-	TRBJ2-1	TGTGCCAGCAGCTTAGAAAGGACTAGCGGGAACAATGAGCAGTTCTTC	CASSLERTSGNNEQFF
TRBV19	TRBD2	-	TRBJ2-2	TGTGCCAGCCGACCCCTAGCGGGAGGGCCAAGGACGGCCGGGGAGCTGTTTTTT	CASRPLAGGPRTAGELFF
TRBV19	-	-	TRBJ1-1	TGTGCCAGCGGGATAGGAAGGGTTGAAGCTTTCTTT	CASGIGRVEAFF
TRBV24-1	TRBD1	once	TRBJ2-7	TGTGCCACCAGTCAGACAGGGGCCTACGAGCAGTACTTC	CATSQTGAYEQYF
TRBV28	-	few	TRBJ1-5	TGTGCCAGCAGTTTATACGCAGGGGACCTTCTTTTCCTTAATCAGCCCCAGCATTTT	CASSLYAGDLLFLNQPQHF
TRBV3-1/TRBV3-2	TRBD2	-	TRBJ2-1	TGTGCCAGCAGCCCGGGACTAGCGGGAGGGCGTTGGAAGAATGAGCAGTTCTTC	CASSPGLAGGRWKNEQFF
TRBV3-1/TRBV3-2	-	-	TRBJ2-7	TGTGCCAGCAGCCACAGGGAAAACGAGCAGTACTTC	CASSHRENEQYF
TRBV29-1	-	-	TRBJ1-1	TGCAGCGTTTCTGTTTCTATGAACACTGAAGCTTTCTTT	CSVSVSMNTEAFF
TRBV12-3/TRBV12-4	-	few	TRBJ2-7	TGTGCCAGCAGACTTGGGCTCTACGAGCAGTACTTC	CASRLGLYEQYF
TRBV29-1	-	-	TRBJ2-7	TGCAGCGTTGAGGGGGCAGGGAAGAGCTACGAGCAGTACTTC	CSVEGAGKSYEQYF
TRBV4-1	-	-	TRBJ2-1	TGCGCCAGCAGCCAAGATGGGGACTCATTCTACAATGAGCAGTTCTTC	CASSQDGDSFYNEQFF
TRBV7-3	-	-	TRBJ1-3	TGTGCCAGCAGCTCCACAGGGTCTGGAAACACCATATATTTT	CASSSTGSGNTIYF
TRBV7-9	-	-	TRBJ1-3	TGTGCCAGCAGCCTGTCGGGGTTCCAGAACACCATATATTTT	CASSLSGFQNTIYF
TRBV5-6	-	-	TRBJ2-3	TGTGCCAGCAGCTTATTTACTAGGACGGCTACGCAGTATTTT	CASSLFTRTATQYF